Following are 20 T cell receptor beta chains from one sample sequenced in a study of post-analysis software for immune sequencing data. These receptors have no known antigen. Every TCR beta cDNA library bore unique molecular identifiers. Via MiXCR, TCRdb re-called the PCR reads, giving one row per CDR3 protein. The data hold about 820,000 distinct CDR3 sequences, with 53% observed a single time. General study findings and limits: Controls had lower frequencies than patients of 4 or 5 TRBV segments, which included TRBV5-6, TRBV5-1 and TRBV20-1.

Specimen: blood. These receptors were obtained from a girl aged 10-17 years with multiple sclerosis.

A single count supports this clonotype. Germline is not matched at one junction end, which may reflect a read error. J is TRBJ2-1 and V is TRBV7-9; D unresolved. There are 14 residues in the CDR3. Germline V gene lookup returns CDR1 SEHNR and CDR2 FQNEAQ (reference sequence). Written as DNA, the CDR3 is TGTGCCAGCTTTTCGCGTTCGGGTTACAATGAGCGGTTCTTC. Amino acid sequence: CASFSRSGYNERFF.

This clonotype came up a few times. The rearrangement uses TRBV20-1 and TRBJ2-5, with D maybe TRBD2 (6 bases). The J call is in doubt because the DNA end fits TRBJ2-7 better. There are 14 residues in the CDR3. CDR1 DFQATT and CDR2 SNEGSKA come from the germline V gene (reference sequence). The DNA for the CDR3 is TGCAGTGCTAGTTCCCCCGTCGGGAGACGCGAGCAGTACTTC. Amino acids: CSASSPVGRREQYF.

The V and J genes are TRBV12-3 or TRBV12-4 and TRBJ2-5; D possibly corresponds to TRBD2 (7 bases). CDR3 length: 16 amino acids. V was clipped by 6 bases and J by 2 bases, with 19 bases between them. Here the CDR3 reads CASSPLEGGRQETQYF. CDR3 DNA sequence: TGTGCCAGCAGCCCCCTAGAGGGGGGGAGGCAAGAGACCCAGTACTTC.

J is TRBJ2-4 and V is TRBV25-1; TRBD2 matches at 7 bases. The DNA end is more similar to TRBJ2-5, so the J call may be wrong. The CDR3 is made up of 19 amino acids. Looked up from germline, CDR1 is MGHDK and CDR2 is SYGVNS. The chain's CDR3 is CASSEYGLVRDRLGETQYF. The DNA of the CDR3 is TGTGCCAGCAGTGAATACGGACTAGTGAGGGATCGTTTGGGAGAGACCCAGTACTTC.

The CDR3 spells CASTWTSGPSYEQYF. DNA of the CDR3: TGTGCCAGCACCTGGACTAGCGGGCCCTCCTACGAGCAGTACTTC. The chain is built from TRBV6-6 and TRBJ2-7; 11 bases line up with TRBD2. The CDR3 has 15 residues. V shed 7 bases, J shed 0 bases, and the junction held 5 bases outside the gene matches. The germline V gene has CDR1 MNHNY and CDR2 SVGAGI (reference sequence).

This chain joins TRBV20-1 and TRBJ2-4; 9 bases map to TRBD1. Germline CDR1 DFQATT, CDR2 SNEGSKA (reference sequence). Trimming at V came to 4 bases and at J to 0 bases, leaving 13 bases not matched to a gene. This CDR3 comprises 18 residues. CDR3 in DNA: TGCAGTGCTAAACGACCCGGGACAGGGCGACTAGCCAAAAACATTCAGTACTTC. As protein: CSAKRPGTGRLAKNIQYF.

V gene TRBV7-9 combines with J gene TRBJ2-3, with 8 bases that match TRBD2. Germline V gives CDR1 SEHNR, CDR2 FQNEAQ (reference sequence). The CDR3 covers 16 residues. V was pared by 1 base and J by 2 bases, with 5 bases of the junction left unmatched. The CDR3 sequence: CASSLGRGRSTDTQYF. As DNA, the CDR3 is TGTGCCAGCAGCTTAGGACGCGGGAGGTCCACAGATACGCAGTATTTT.

CDR3: CSAMTSGRETQYF. The CDR3 coding sequence is TGCAGTGCTATGACGAGCGGGAGGGAGACCCAGTACTTC. The rearrangement links TRBV20-1 to TRBJ2-5; 9 bases are a match to TRBD2. CDR3 length equals 13 residues. CDR1 is DFQATT and CDR2 is SNEGSKA in the germline V gene (reference sequence). V was clipped by 4 bases and J by 5 bases; unmatched bases: 5.

This clonotype was counted between two and nine times. The chain employs TRBV7-9 and TRBJ2-3; unclear D gene. Germline CDR1 reads SEHNR; CDR2 reads FQNEAQ (reference sequence). The CDR3 totals 14 residues. V lost 3 bases to trimming and J lost 6 bases, with 13 bases between them. The CDR3 DNA reads as TGTGCCAGCAGCTTTGGGCTCCCCAAGGATACGCAGTATTTT. It is translated as CASSFGLPKDTQYF.

The V gene is TRBV6-5, the J gene TRBJ2-3; D tentatively reads TRBD1 or TRBD2 (5 bases each). Germline V gene sequence: CDR1 MNHEY, CDR2 SVGAGI. The ends were cut back, 2 bases at V and 0 bases at J, with 9 bases in the middle. CDR3 length: 15 amino acids. In DNA form, the CDR3 reads TGTGCCAGCAGTTACGAGGGGCGAAGCACAGATACGCAGTATTTT. Translating gives CASSYEGRSTDTQYF.

The J gene is TRBJ2-3, the V gene TRBV5-1; 9 bases align to TRBD1. This CDR3 contains 15 residues. Germline V gene lookup returns CDR1 SGHRS and CDR2 YFSETQ. V was pared by 3 bases and J by 1 base, with 3 bases of the junction left unmatched. The CDR3 sequence: CASSSRTGGTDTQYF. CDR3 DNA: TGCGCCAGCAGCTCGCGGACAGGGGGCACAGATACGCAGTATTTT.

This clonotype came up a few times. This rearrangement joins TRBV10-3 to TRBJ2-5; no clear D gene. Germline V CDR1 and CDR2: ENHRY, SYGVKD. Trimming left V 6 bases short and J 1 base short, with 15 bases between. The CDR3 consists of 15 residues. This chain's CDR3 is CAIRTNPDLQETQYF. In DNA, the CDR3 is TGTGCCATCAGGACAAACCCGGACCTCCAAGAGACCCAGTACTTC.

This clonotype occurred once. The chain recombines TRBV20-1 with TRBJ2-3; 8 positions match TRBD2. Germline V gene sequence: CDR1 DFQATT, CDR2 SNEGSKA (reference sequence). The J segment lost 4 bases and the V segment lost 2 bases, leaving 5 bases of the junction unmatched. The CDR3 loop spans 14 amino acids. DNA for the CDR3: TGCAGTGCTAGACGACTAGCGCAGTCAGATACGCAGTATTTT. It yields the protein CSARRLAQSDTQYF.

V gene TRBV2 combines with J gene TRBJ2-1, with D hard to call. This CDR3 region has 14 residues. Germline V gene sequence: CDR1 SNHLY, CDR2 FYNNEI. V was shortened by 2 bases and J by 7 bases, with 12 bases between the two germline ends. This CDR3 reads CASSESVSSNEQFF. DNA of the CDR3: TGTGCCAGCAGTGAATCTGTTAGCTCAAATGAGCAGTTCTTC. Combining the CDR3 with reference TRBV2 and TRBJ2-1 gives the whole variable domain EPEVTQTPSHQVTQMGQEVILRCVPISNHLYFYWYRQILGQKVEFLVSFYNNEISEKSEIFDDQFSVERPDGSNFTLKIRSTKLEDSAMYFCASSESVSSNEQFFGPGTRLTVL.

In this sample, this clonotype turned up a few times. This chain joins TRBV29-1 and TRBJ1-1; no definite D call. The length of the CDR3 is 14 residues. Germline V gene data show CDR1 as SQVTM and CDR2 as ANQGSEA. Trimming took off 7 bases at V and 0 bases at J, with 15 bases between the two ends. CDR3 bases: TGCAGCGCCAGTGGCTTCGATGTGAACACTGAAGCTTTCTTT. Protein: CSASGFDVNTEAFF. The variable domain in full, completed from reference TRBV29-1 and TRBJ1-1, reads SAVISQKPSRDICQRGTSLTIQCQVDSQVTMMFWYRQQPGQSLTLIATANQGSEATYESGFVIDKFPISRPNLTFSTLTVSNMSPEDSSIYLCSASGFDVNTEAFFGQGTRLTVV.

This clonotype came up a few times. The genes are TRBV5-1 and TRBJ2-5, with 12 bases identical to TRBD2. V gave up 0 bases and J gave up 5 bases; unmatched junction bases: 5. Germline CDR1 and CDR2: SGHRS and YFSETQ. CDR3 size: 16 residues. The CDR3 here is CASSLATSGSGETQYF. The CDR3 nucleotides read TGCGCCAGCAGCTTGGCGACTAGCGGGAGTGGCGAGACCCAGTACTTC.

This clonotype came up a few times. The rearrangement joins TRBV4-2 to TRBJ2-7; no firm D call. The germline V gene encodes CDR1 LGHNA and CDR2 YNFKEQ. CDR3 size: 15 residues. V gave up 1 base and J gave up 0 bases, with 10 bases separating them. The CDR3 DNA reads as TGTGCCAGCAGCCAAGGTCGTGAAGTCTCCTACGAGCAGTACTTC. Its translation: CASSQGREVSYEQYF.

Remarks on this clonotype: Its ends do not fully match the called genes, so a read error is possible. The gene calls are TRBV6-6 and TRBJ1-5; unclear D gene. This CDR3 comprises 12 residues. In germline, CDR1 is MNHNY, CDR2 SVGAGI (reference sequence). CDR3 region: CASSSWEQPRHF. The CDR3 DNA follows: TGTGCTAGCAGTTCATGGGAGCAGCCCCGGCATTTT.

V and J are TRBV5-1 and TRBJ2-1; 11 positions match TRBD2. The germline gives CDR1 SGHRS, CDR2 YFSETQ. The CDR3 spans 16 residues. J lost 4 bases, V lost 0 bases, and 3 bases had no gene match. CDR3 amino acids: CASSLVLAGVYNEQFF. DNA of the CDR3: TGCGCCAGCAGCTTGGTACTAGCGGGAGTTTACAATGAGCAGTTCTTC. The whole variable domain, filled in from reference TRBV5-1 and TRBJ2-1, reads KAGVTQTPRYLIKTRGQQVTLSCSPISGHRSVSWYQQTPGQGLQFLFEYFSETQRNKGNFPGRFSGRQFSNSRSEMNVSTLELGDSALYLCASSLVLAGVYNEQFFGPGTRLTVL.

The V and J genes are TRBV12-3 or TRBV12-4 and TRBJ1-2, with 8 nucleotides matching TRBD1. J lost 6 bases, V lost 1 base, and 4 bases had no gene match. This CDR3 is built from 14 residues. CDR3 residues: CASSLGAGGNGYTF. The DNA for the CDR3 is TGTGCCAGCAGTTTAGGTGCAGGGGGCAATGGCTACACCTTC.